The 9 T cell receptor beta chains below all came from one sample that was sequenced in a study of blood T cell repertoires in COVID-19. Only in-frame clones appear in the TCRdb table, and some are missing; sequencing was by immunoSEQ multiplex PCR. The repertoire holds roughly 150,000 clones, 88% seen once, with around 1.9% in the top ten. Sequenced material: peripheral blood. These receptors were obtained from a man aged 50 to 59 who had recovered from COVID-19.

The J gene is TRBJ2-1, the V gene TRBV9; 8 positions agree with TRBD1. V shed 3 bases and J 6 bases; nucleotides not matched to a gene: 11. This CDR3 has 16 amino acids. The germline CDR1 and CDR2 sequences are SGDLS and YYNGEE. The CDR3 sequence is CASSGRSGGVLNEQFF. The CDR3 DNA reads as TGTGCCAGCAGCGGAAGATCAGGGGGCGTCCTCAATGAGCAGTTCTTC.

CDR3 DNA sequence: TGCGCCAGCAGCCCCCCGGGACTAGGCACAGATACGCAGTATTTT. Translated: CASSPPGLGTDTQYF. The V call is TRBV4-1, the J call TRBJ2-3; 8 positions match TRBD2. V shed 4 bases, J shed 1 base, and the junction held 4 bases outside the gene matches. The germline V gene has CDR1 MGHRA and CDR2 YSYEKL. The CDR3 runs 15 residues.

This clone is a singleton in its sample. V is TRBV6-4 and J is TRBJ2-2; D gene unclear. The V and J ends lost 5 bases and 1 base respectively, with 5 bases between them. This CDR3 contains 13 residues. Germline CDR1 MRHNA, CDR2 SNTAGT. The CDR3 DNA sequence: TGTGCCAGCAGTCCGGGGAACACCGGGGAGCTGTTTTTT. Translation: CASSPGNTGELFF.

The V and J genes are TRBV2 and TRBJ2-4; 8 bases map to TRBD1. CDR1 SNHLY and CDR2 FYNNEI come from the germline V gene. V lost 8 bases to trimming and J lost 6 bases; unmatched junction nucleotides: 6. This CDR3 has 13 amino acids. The CDR3 reads CASVGGQGNIQYF. The CDR3 bases are TGTGCCAGCGTCGGCGGACAGGGAAACATTCAGTACTTC.

The chain joins TRBV29-1 to TRBJ1-5; unclear D gene. The length of the CDR3 is 12 residues. Germline CDR1 is SQVTM and CDR2 is ANQGSEA. The V end was cut by 1 base, the J end by 6 bases, with 7 bases between. This CDR3 reads CSVEAPGQPQHF. The CDR3 DNA sequence: TGCAGCGTTGAAGCCCCGGGTCAGCCCCAGCATTTT.

The chain carries TRBV11-3 and TRBJ2-3; TRBD2 might be the D (6 bases). V dropped 5 bases and J dropped 8 bases, with 17 bases sitting between them. CDR1 is SGHNT, CDR2 YENEEA, per germline. The CDR3 length is 14 residues. The CDR3 DNA sequence: TGTGCCAGCAGCCAACGGAGTCGGGGAGGTACGCAGTATTTT. Amino acid sequence: CASSQRSRGGTQYF. Looking up the rest from reference TRBV11-3 and TRBJ2-3 gives the full variable domain: EAGVVQSPRYKIIEKKQPVAFWCNPISGHNTLYWYLQNLGQGPELLIRYENEEAVDDSQLPKDRFSAERLKGVDSTLKIQPAELGDSAVYLCASSQRSRGGTQYFGPGTRLTVL.

The V call is TRBV6-6, the J call TRBJ2-7, with 10 bases lining up with TRBD1. With V trimmed by 6 bases and J by 3 bases, 8 bases remained unmatched. This CDR3 region has 15 residues. Germline V CDR1 and CDR2: MNHNY, SVGAGI (reference sequence). The CDR3 DNA follows: TGTGCCAGCAGGGGAGGACAGGGGGGGAACTACGAGCAGTACTTC. Translated: CASRGGQGGNYEQYF.

The chain is built from TRBV18 and TRBJ1-5; 7 bases fit TRBD1. The CDR3 is 14 amino acids. Germline CDR1 is KGHSH and CDR2 is LQKENI. With V trimmed by 6 bases and J by 4 bases, 6 bases remained unmatched. This CDR3 reads CASSLTGANQPQHF. The DNA for the CDR3 is TGTGCCAGCTCGCTAACAGGGGCGAATCAGCCCCAGCATTTT.

The J gene is TRBJ2-1, the V gene TRBV7-8; TRBD2 is a possible D gene (5 bases). The ends were cut back, 4 bases at V and 6 bases at J, with 13 bases in the middle. The CDR3 is 14 residues long. From germline, CDR1 is SGHVS and CDR2 FQNEAQ. The CDR3 bases are TGTGCCAGCAGCTCCAGACTACTCCTCAATGAGCAGTTCTTC. Encoded protein: CASSSRLLLNEQFF.